Shown below are 24 T cell receptor beta chains from a single sample sequenced in a study of blood T cells in healthy people across ages. The second PCR ran roughly 6 to 11 cycles with a sample-barcoded 5' primer and J-beta primers. One entry per CDR3 protein, called by TCRdb with MiXCR from the 5' RACE reads. Found here are around 1,900,000 distinct CDR3 sequences, approximately 39% of them singletons; the top ten hold around 23%. Sequencing was done on a sample of blood. These TCRs come from a human donor in good health.

This clonotype was seen only once. The rearrangement uses TRBV7-2 and TRBJ2-1; D unresolved. Germline V lookup: CDR1 SGHTA, CDR2 FQGNSA. The CDR3 spans 12 residues. The V end lost 5 bases, the J end lost 9 bases, and 11 bases lay between the germline ends. The CDR3 spells CASSRSYGEQFF. The CDR3 coding sequence is TGTGCCAGCAGCCGGTCCTACGGTGAGCAGTTCTTC.

V gene TRBV9 combines with J gene TRBJ2-6; a possible D gene is TRBD2 (5 bases). CDR3 length: 16 residues. V was clipped by 0 bases and J by 0 bases, with 7 bases between them. Germline V gives CDR1 SGDLS, CDR2 YYNGEE. CDR3 sequence (DNA): TGTGCCAGCAGCGTAGACGGGATCTCTGGGGCCAACGTCCTGACTTTC. Translated, it gives CASSVDGISGANVLTF.

This clonotype was observed many times. The chain has TRBV29-1 and TRBJ2-7, with D possibly matching TRBD1 (6 bases). V lost 5 bases to trimming and J lost 2 bases, with 16 bases between them. From germline, CDR1 is SQVTM and CDR2 ANQGSEA. The CDR3 runs 14 residues. The CDR3 DNA follows: TGCAGCGTTTTCTTCTCGAAGGGGGCCTACGAGCAGTACTTC. This codes for CSVFFSKGAYEQYF.

The J gene is TRBJ2-3, the V gene TRBV7-2; 9 bases fit TRBD2. The CDR3 runs to 13 residues. The germline V gene encodes CDR1 SGHTA and CDR2 FQGNSA. V lost 7 bases and J lost 4; bases outside the gene matches: 3. CDR3 sequence reads: CASTPSGADTQYF. The DNA of the CDR3 is TGTGCCAGCACCCCTAGCGGGGCAGATACGCAGTATTTT.

The gene calls are TRBV7-2 and TRBJ2-2; no firm D call. V lost 5 bases and J lost 6, with 16 bases in between. The CDR3 loop spans 15 amino acids. Germline V gene sequence: CDR1 SGHTA, CDR2 FQGNSA. The CDR3 region is CASSPRTGRAGELFF. The CDR3 DNA sequence: TGTGCCAGCAGCCCTAGGACGGGCCGGGCCGGGGAGCTGTTTTTT.

This chain joins TRBV12-3 or TRBV12-4 and TRBJ1-5; D not certain. The length of the CDR3 is 12 residues. V was pared by 4 bases and J by 9 bases, with 10 bases between. This CDR3 reads CASSSPPGPQHF. DNA of the CDR3: TGTGCCAGCAGTTCCCCTCCGGGGCCCCAGCATTTT.

The chain has TRBV20-1 and TRBJ2-7, with D perhaps matching TRBD1 (6 bases). V dropped 5 bases and J dropped 2 bases, with 13 bases sitting between them. This CDR3 region has 13 residues. Per the germline V gene, CDR1 is DFQATT and CDR2 is SNEGSKA (reference sequence). In nucleotides, the CDR3 is TGCAGTGCTGCCCGAGACAGGACCTACGAGCAGTACTTC. Translating it yields CSAARDRTYEQYF.

This clonotype was counted between two and nine times. The genes are TRBV4-3 and TRBJ1-2; D remains unclear. With 1 base removed from V and 4 bases from J, the gap between germline ends came to 13 bases. The CDR3 sequence is 15 residues long. Germline CDR1 LGHNA, CDR2 YSLEER. The CDR3 protein is CASSQVSTGFYGYTF. The CDR3 DNA is TGCGCCAGCAGCCAAGTATCTACGGGGTTCTATGGCTACACCTTC.

The V gene is TRBV7-3, the J gene TRBJ2-3; 10 positions match TRBD2. CDR3 length: 15 amino acids. Trimming at V came to 5 bases and at J to 5 bases, leaving 7 bases not matched to a gene. CDR1 is SGHTA and CDR2 is FQGTGA in the germline V gene. The CDR3 region is CASSQAGGRGDTQYF. CDR3 coding DNA: TGTGCCAGCAGCCAAGCGGGGGGGCGGGGAGATACGCAGTATTTT.

The chain uses TRBV27 and TRBJ1-6; D uncertain. Germline CDR1 is MNHEY and CDR2 is SMNVEV (reference sequence). CDR3 size: 14 residues. V shed 8 bases and J shed 7 bases, with 15 bases lying between them. Written as DNA, the CDR3 is TGTGCCAGCGCCTTAAGGGATCCCAATTCACCCCTCCACTTT. It yields the protein CASALRDPNSPLHF.

The genes are TRBV20-1 and TRBJ1-2; D is unclear. V lost 6 bases and J lost 0, with 11 bases in between. CDR3 length: 13 residues. Germline values: CDR1 DFQATT, CDR2 SNEGSKA (reference sequence). The CDR3 coding sequence is TGCAGTGCCAAAACCGGGACTAACTATGGCTACACCTTC. Protein product: CSAKTGTNYGYTF.

The J gene is TRBJ2-1, the V gene TRBV12-3 or TRBV12-4, with 8 bases identical to TRBD2. CDR3 length: 15 amino acids. Unmatched junction bases numbered 7, after V lost 7 bases and J lost 2 bases. Here the CDR3 reads CASTFSGGPYNEQFF. CDR3 coding DNA: TGTGCCAGCACCTTCTCGGGGGGGCCCTACAATGAGCAGTTCTTC.

This clonotype occurred a few times. V is TRBV6-2 or TRBV6-3 and J is TRBJ1-2, with 7 nucleotides matching TRBD1. The CDR3 is made up of 14 amino acids. Unmatched junction bases numbered 9, after V lost 5 bases and J lost 6 bases. The germline gives CDR1 MNHEY, CDR2 SVGEGT. For the CDR3, the DNA is TGTGCCAGCAGTGACGGGGACAGCAGGCATGGCTACACCTTC. Translating gives CASSDGDSRHGYTF.

V usage is TRBV28 and J usage is TRBJ2-5; 8 positions agree with TRBD2. CDR1 is MDHEN and CDR2 is SYDVKM in the germline V gene. J lost 1 base, V lost 5 bases, and 6 bases had no gene match. The CDR3 runs 15 residues. CDR3 sequence: CASSPAGGPQETQYF. The CDR3 coding sequence is TGTGCCAGCAGTCCGGCGGGGGGCCCCCAAGAGACCCAGTACTTC.

This clonotype occurred a few times. The chain recombines TRBV4-3 with TRBJ2-7, with D perhaps TRBD2 (6 bases). In germline, CDR1 is LGHNA, CDR2 YSLEER. This CDR3 contains 16 residues. Trimming shortened V by 0 bases and J by 2 bases, and 14 bases separated the two germline ends. This CDR3 reads CASSQDLGGSPYEQYF. DNA for the CDR3: TGCGCCAGCAGCCAAGATTTGGGGGGTAGTCCCTACGAGCAGTACTTC.

This clonotype showed up many times. The rearrangement links TRBV29-1 to TRBJ2-1; 9 bases are shared with TRBD2. CDR1 is SQVTM, CDR2 ANQGSEA, per germline. Trimming took 0 bases from V and 4 from J; bases not matched to a gene: 7. This CDR3 contains 16 residues. The DNA for the CDR3 is TGCAGCGTTGAAGATCCGCTAGCGGGGTCTTACAATGAGCAGTTCTTC. Protein product: CSVEDPLAGSYNEQFF.

The chain links TRBV4-1 to TRBJ2-7, with D possibly being TRBD1 or TRBD2 (5 bases each). Judging by the DNA end, TRBJ2-5 fits better; the J call may be wrong. The germline CDR1 and CDR2 sequences are MGHRA and YSYEKL. The CDR3 runs 15 residues. The CDR3 spells CASSQESGARETQYF. CDR3 coding DNA: TGCGCCAGCAGCCAAGAGTCCGGGGCTAGGGAGACCCAGTACTTC.

This clonotype was counted between two and nine times. The CDR3, as DNA: TGTGCCAGCAGCTTAGATAGTACTAGGACCCAAGAGACCCAGTACTTC. Translation: CASSLDSTRTQETQYF. The chain carries TRBV7-8 and TRBJ2-4; TRBD2 might be the D (5 bases). The last part of the DNA fits TRBJ2-5 better; the J call may be wrong. Looked up from germline, CDR1 is SGHVS and CDR2 is FQNEAQ. There are 16 residues in the CDR3.

This clonotype showed up just a few times. The CDR3 loop is CASSPGLVLSGETQYF. CDR3 nucleotides: TGTGCCAGCAGCCCGGGACTAGTCCTTTCAGGAGAGACCCAGTACTTC. V is TRBV7-9 and J is TRBJ2-5; TRBD2 aligns across 8 bases. Germline loops: CDR1 SEHNR, CDR2 FQNEAQ (reference sequence). The CDR3 spans 16 residues. V was pared by 5 bases and J by 4 bases, with 12 bases of the junction left unmatched.

The chain is built from TRBV5-1 and TRBJ1-5; perhaps TRBD1 as D (5 bases). This CDR3 is built from 15 residues. V was cut by 4 bases and J by 0 bases, with 11 bases left in between. Germline V CDR1 and CDR2: SGHRS, YFSETQ. CDR3 DNA sequence: TGCGCCAGCAGCAGGACATTCAATAGCAATCAGCCCCAGCATTTT. Its protein is CASSRTFNSNQPQHF.

This chain connects TRBV24-1 to TRBJ2-1; 9 nucleotides match TRBD1. The CDR3 extends over 16 amino acids. The V gene's germline CDR1 is KGHDR and CDR2 SFDVKD. V lost 5 bases, J lost 7 bases, and 11 bases stayed unmatched. This chain's CDR3 is CATSGPGTGSRNEQFF. The CDR3 DNA reads as TGTGCCACCAGTGGCCCCGGGACAGGGAGTCGGAATGAGCAGTTCTTC.

This clonotype was counted a few times. The rearrangement links TRBV9 to TRBJ2-1; D is undetermined. The V end was cut by 0 bases, the J end by 3 bases, with 7 bases between. The CDR3 covers 14 residues. Germline values: CDR1 SGDLS, CDR2 YYNGEE. DNA of the CDR3: TGTGCCAGCAGCGTAGAGGGCGTCTACAATGAGCAGTTCTTC. It is translated as CASSVEGVYNEQFF.

The table lists this clonotype with a few counts. The J gene is TRBJ2-7, the V gene TRBV11-1; D unresolved. Germline loops: CDR1 SGHAT, CDR2 FQDESV (reference sequence). Trimming removed 5 bases from V and 5 bases from J, with 10 bases in between. The CDR3 loop spans 12 amino acids. The CDR3 loop reads CASSRPPDEQYF. CDR3 bases: TGTGCCAGCAGCCGCCCACCGGACGAGCAGTACTTC.

This clonotype appeared a few times. The rearrangement uses TRBV11-2 and TRBJ1-2; D perhaps matches TRBD1 (5 bases). This CDR3 spans 13 amino acids. Germline CDR1 reads SGHAT; CDR2 reads FQNNGV. V gave up 5 bases and J gave up 4 bases, with 11 bases separating them. CDR3 protein: CASSTQDFYGYTF. The DNA for the CDR3 is TGTGCCAGCAGCACACAGGATTTCTATGGCTACACCTTC.